These 17 T cell receptor beta chains were sequenced from one sample in a study of blood T cells in healthy people across ages. The second PCR ran about 7 to 12 cycles with a sample-barcoded 5' primer and J-beta primers. In TCRdb, the 5' RACE reads were re-called with MiXCR into one record per CDR3 protein. This table holds under 700,000 distinct CDR3 sequences, 24% found once. These records were also assigned to another study, of T cells of mothers and their children.

Sample: blood. These receptors came from a boy between 5 and 17 years old in good health.

This clonotype was detected only a few times. The chain carries TRBV12-3 or TRBV12-4 and TRBJ2-3; perhaps TRBD2 as D (6 bases). V lost 0 bases, J lost 8 bases, and 15 bases lay in between. CDR3 length equals 15 residues. The DNA of the CDR3 is TGTGCCAGCAGTTTAGCGTGGCGCGGGATGGGTACGCAGTATTTT. Its translation is CASSLAWRGMGTQYF.

The chain joins TRBV7-9 to TRBJ2-5, with D possibly being TRBD2 (5 bases). Trimming removed 5 bases at V and 3 bases at J, with 10 bases between. CDR1 and CDR2 (germline): SEHNR, FQNEAQ (reference sequence). The CDR3 runs 13 residues. The DNA for the CDR3 is TGTGCCAGCAGCGGAGGCAGCGAAGAGACCCAGTACTTC. Amino acids: CASSGGSEETQYF.

The rearrangement joins TRBV11-2 to TRBJ2-1; D remains ambiguous. V was trimmed by 5 bases and J by 10 bases, leaving 12 bases between them. Germline CDR1 SGHAT, CDR2 FQNNGV. This CDR3 spans 12 amino acids. The CDR3 protein is CASSELAGEQFF. CDR3 DNA sequence: TGTGCCAGCAGCGAATTAGCTGGGGAGCAGTTCTTC.

This clonotype was recorded a few times. The genes are TRBV7-6 and TRBJ1-2, with D perhaps matching TRBD1 (6 bases). Germline V gene lookup returns CDR1 SGHVS and CDR2 FNYEAQ. The V end was cut by 5 bases, the J end by 2 bases, with 18 bases between. This CDR3 is 16 amino acids long. The CDR3 nucleotides are TGTGCCAGCAGCCTGTCATCGGGGGGCAAAAACTATGGCTACACCTTC. Protein: CASSLSSGGKNYGYTF.

The gene calls are TRBV27 and TRBJ2-5; D is uncertain. The DNA end is a closer match to TRBJ2-1, so the J assignment may be wrong. CDR3 size: 14 residues. Germline assignment: CDR1 MNHEY and CDR2 SMNVEV (reference sequence). The CDR3 coding sequence is TGTGCCAGCAGTTTAGGTCTTAAGGTCAATGAGCAGTTCTTC. The encoded protein is CASSLGLKVNEQFF.

The V and J genes are TRBV5-1 and TRBJ2-7, with D unresolved. The germline V gene has CDR1 SGHRS and CDR2 YFSETQ. V gave up 1 base and J gave up 2 bases, with 10 bases separating them. The CDR3 is 14 amino acids. This CDR3 is CASSLFEVPYEQYF. CDR3 DNA sequence: TGCGCCAGCAGCTTGTTCGAGGTCCCCTACGAGCAGTACTTC.

This clonotype was recorded a few times. The chain uses TRBV2 and TRBJ2-5; TRBD2 matches 7 bases. TRBJ2-1 explains the end of the DNA better; the J call may be wrong. Germline loops: CDR1 SNHLY, CDR2 FYNNEI. The CDR3 is made up of 15 amino acids. This CDR3 is CASSTQGLSYNEQFF. The CDR3 nucleotides are TGTGCCAGCAGTACCCAGGGACTATCCTACAATGAGCAGTTCTTC.

In this sample, this clonotype turned up a few times. This chain links TRBV5-1 with TRBJ2-7; 9 bases match TRBD1. With V trimmed by 3 bases and J by 4 bases, 5 bases remained unmatched. The CDR3 is 14 amino acids. CDR1 SGHRS and CDR2 YFSETQ come from the germline V gene. The chain's CDR3 is CASSYDRGNYEQYF. The CDR3 nucleotides read TGCGCCAGCAGCTATGACAGGGGGAATTACGAGCAGTACTTC.

The chain recombines TRBV29-1 with TRBJ2-7; 11 bases line up with TRBD2. The CDR3 runs 12 residues. The V and J ends lost 7 bases and 4 bases, in that order; junction bases with no gene match: 3. CDR1 is SQVTM, CDR2 ANQGSEA, per germline. The CDR3 DNA sequence: TGCAGCGCTAGCGGGAGGTCTTACGAGCAGTACTTC. It encodes CSASGRSYEQYF.

This clonotype has ten or more counts. The V gene is TRBV20-1, the J gene TRBJ2-1; weak D call: TRBD2 (6 bases). The CDR3 sequence is 16 residues long. Trimming left V 3 bases short and J 5 bases short, with 20 bases between. The germline CDR1 and CDR2 sequences are DFQATT and SNEGSKA (reference sequence). The DNA for the CDR3 is TGCAGTGCTAGGGAGGGAGGCAGGGCACGGGACAATGAGCAGTTCTTC. It translates to CSAREGGRARDNEQFF.

This clonotype was recorded a few times. The V and J genes are TRBV2 and TRBJ2-7; 14 nucleotides align to TRBD2. Trimming removed 4 bases from V and 7 bases from J; junction bases left unmatched: 9. The germline CDR1 and CDR2 sequences are SNHLY and FYNNEI. The CDR3 has 16 amino acids. The CDR3 loop reads CASSGLGGTSGSEQYF. In DNA, the CDR3 is TGTGCCAGCAGTGGACTGGGAGGGACTAGCGGGAGTGAGCAGTACTTC.

This clonotype was picked up a small number of times. The CDR3 spells CASSPRRGVYEQYF. The CDR3 DNA reads as TGTGCCAGCAGTCCCCGGAGGGGAGTGTACGAGCAGTACTTC. The V gene is TRBV6-5, the J gene TRBJ2-1, with TRBD2 as a possible D gene (6 bases). TRBJ2-7 matches the DNA end more closely, so the J call is doubtful. Germline CDR1 and CDR2: MNHEY and SVGAGI. The CDR3 runs 14 residues.

This clonotype was observed a handful of times. A much bigger clone sits one base away, suggesting this may be a read error. The chain has TRBV28 and TRBJ2-7; TRBD1 is a possible D gene (5 bases). V was shortened by 1 base and J by 2 bases, with 9 bases between the two germline ends. This CDR3 spans 14 amino acids. CDR1 and CDR2 from the germline V gene are MDHEN and SYDVKM. The CDR3 DNA sequence: TGTGCCAGCAGTTTATTTCAGGGTCCCTACGAGCAGTACTTC. Translation gives CASSLFQGPYEQYF.

This clonotype was observed a handful of times. The chain is built from TRBV29-1 and TRBJ2-7, with 7 bases fitting TRBD2. V lost 6 bases to trimming and J lost 3 bases; unmatched junction nucleotides: 2. The CDR3 totals 11 residues. Looked up from germline, CDR1 is SQVTM and CDR2 is ANQGSEA. CDR3 sequence: CSVGEGYEQYF. The DNA of the CDR3 is TGCAGCGTCGGGGAGGGCTACGAGCAGTACTTC.

This chain uses TRBV7-3 with TRBJ2-3; D may correspond to TRBD1 or TRBD2 (5 bases each). The CDR3 is 16 residues long. Germline V gives CDR1 SGHTA, CDR2 FQGTGA. V was cut by 5 bases and J by 2 bases, with 17 bases left in between. DNA of the CDR3: TGTGCCAGCAGCAGGGGAAGGGAGCGGTTCACAGATACGCAGTATTTT. Its protein product is CASSRGRERFTDTQYF.

This clonotype came up a few times. The chain joins TRBV10-3 to TRBJ2-5; D is possibly TRBD2 (6 bases). Between the trimmed V and J ends, which lost 0 bases and 5 bases, there was a span of 10 bases. This CDR3 comprises 14 residues. Germline V lookup: CDR1 ENHRY, CDR2 SYGVKD. CDR3 DNA sequence: TGTGCCATCAGTGAGTCGACGGGGAGGGAGACCCAGTACTTC. Protein sequence: CAISESTGRETQYF.

This clonotype was observed a handful of times. This chain joins TRBV7-3 and TRBJ2-1; TRBD2 matches at 11 bases. With V trimmed by 5 bases and J by 2 bases, 8 bases remained unmatched. Looked up from germline, CDR1 is SGHTA and CDR2 is FQGTGA. This CDR3 is 17 amino acids long. CDR3: CASSRGLAEGAYNEQFF. The CDR3 DNA follows: TGTGCCAGCAGCCGGGGACTAGCGGAGGGAGCCTACAATGAGCAGTTCTTC.